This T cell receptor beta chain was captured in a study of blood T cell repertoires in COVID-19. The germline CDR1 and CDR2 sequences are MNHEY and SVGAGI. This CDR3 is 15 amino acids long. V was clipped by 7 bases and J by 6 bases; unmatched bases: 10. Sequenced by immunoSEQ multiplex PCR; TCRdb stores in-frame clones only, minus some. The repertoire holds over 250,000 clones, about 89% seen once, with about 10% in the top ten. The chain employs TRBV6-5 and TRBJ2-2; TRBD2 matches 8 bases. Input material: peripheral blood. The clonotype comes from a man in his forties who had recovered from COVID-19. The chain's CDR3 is CASNVGLGRSGELFF. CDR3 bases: TGTGCCAGCAACGTGGGACTAGGGAGGTCCGGGGAGCTGTTTTTT.